This T cell receptor beta chain was obtained from a study of T cells in Graves' hyperthyroidism and ophthalmopathy. This clonotype has a count of ten or more. Its cognate antigen is unknown. Thyroid ultrasound, orbital computed tomography, clinical symptoms, and serum thyroxine and TRAb underpinned diagnoses. Out of approximately 10 ml of fresh peripheral blood came the PBMCs. The CDR3 extends over 14 amino acids. Trimming at V came to 6 bases and at J to 3 bases, leaving 1 base not matched to a gene. Germline values: CDR1 SNHLY, CDR2 FYNNEI. Findings of the study overall: Among thyroid clonotypes expanded above 0.001, most also appeared in blood.

The CDR3 regions of TCR beta were amplified from RNA transcripts. A set of HTBI primers served as the primers for a first-round RT-PCR of the TCR CDR3. TCRdb re-called the multiplex PCR reads with MiXCR, one entry per CDR3 protein. Among about 400,000 distinct CDR3 sequences, under 15% were seen once, and the ten largest hold about 31%. Sequences were obtained from blood. The TCR originated in a woman in her twenties or thirties with Graves' hyperthyroidism. The V and J genes are TRBV2 and TRBJ1-5; 11 bases are shared with TRBD1. The CDR3 DNA follows: TGTGCCAGCAGGGACAGGGGGCCCAATCAGCCCCAGCATTTT. Protein sequence: CASRDRGPNQPQHF.